This T cell receptor beta chain came from a study of OX40 agonist ivuxolimab in advanced cancers. For the study at large: There were three patients with partial responses, one having hepatocellular carcinoma and two cutaneous melanoma.

This table comes from immunoSEQ multiplex PCR, and its TCRdb copy is limited to in-frame clones, with some not included. In the table there are roughly 80,000 clones, 84% of which are singletons. Per the germline V gene, CDR1 is SNHLY and CDR2 is FYNNEI. Trimming removed 8 bases at V and 10 bases at J, with 14 bases between. This CDR3 is built from 11 residues. The receptor was isolated from an adult with an advanced solid tumor such as melanoma, head and neck, liver or kidney cancer. The input for sequencing was CD4+ or CD8+ T cells sorted from blood, taken in a trial of the OX40 agonist ivuxolimab. The chain carries TRBV2 and TRBJ1-1; D possibly corresponds to TRBD1 (5 bases). CDR3 nucleotides: TGTGCCAGCCTCACCCGTGGGGGAGCTTTCTTT. This encodes CASLTRGGAFF.